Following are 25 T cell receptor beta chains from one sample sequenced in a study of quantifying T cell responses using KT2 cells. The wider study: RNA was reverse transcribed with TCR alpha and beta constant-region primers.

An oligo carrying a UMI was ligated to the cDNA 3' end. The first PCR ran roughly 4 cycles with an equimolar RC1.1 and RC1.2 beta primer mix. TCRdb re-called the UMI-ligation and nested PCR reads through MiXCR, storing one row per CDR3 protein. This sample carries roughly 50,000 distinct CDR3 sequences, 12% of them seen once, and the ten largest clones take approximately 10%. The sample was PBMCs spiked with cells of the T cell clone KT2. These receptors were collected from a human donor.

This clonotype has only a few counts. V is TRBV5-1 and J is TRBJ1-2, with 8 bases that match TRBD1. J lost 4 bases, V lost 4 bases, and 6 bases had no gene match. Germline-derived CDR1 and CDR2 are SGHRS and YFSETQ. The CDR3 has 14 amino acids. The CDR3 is CASSGGQGFYGYTF. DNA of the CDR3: TGCGCCAGCAGCGGAGGACAGGGCTTCTATGGCTACACCTTC.

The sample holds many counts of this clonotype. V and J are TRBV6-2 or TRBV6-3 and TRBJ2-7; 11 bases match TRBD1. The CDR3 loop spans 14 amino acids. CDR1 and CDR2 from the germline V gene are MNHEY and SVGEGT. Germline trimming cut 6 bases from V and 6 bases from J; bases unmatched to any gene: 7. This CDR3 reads CASSWTGGLGEQYF. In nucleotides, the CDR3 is TGTGCCAGCAGCTGGACAGGGGGCTTGGGCGAGCAGTACTTC.

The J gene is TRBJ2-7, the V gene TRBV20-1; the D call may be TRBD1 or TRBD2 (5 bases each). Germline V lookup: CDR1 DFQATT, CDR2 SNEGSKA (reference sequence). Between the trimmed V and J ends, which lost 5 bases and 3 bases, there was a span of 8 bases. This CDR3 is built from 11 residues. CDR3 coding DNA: TGCAGTGCTGGGGACCTCTACGAGCAGTACTTC. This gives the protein CSAGDLYEQYF.

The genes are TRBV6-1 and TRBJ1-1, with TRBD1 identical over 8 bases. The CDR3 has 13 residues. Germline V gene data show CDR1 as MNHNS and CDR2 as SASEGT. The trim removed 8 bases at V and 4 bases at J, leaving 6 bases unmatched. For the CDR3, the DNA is TGTGCCAGCGGTTCGACAGGGGTCACTGAAGCTTTCTTT. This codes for CASGSTGVTEAFF.

This CDR3 is CASSLNSGAAYEQYF. The CDR3, as DNA: TGCGCCAGCAGCTTGAATAGCGGGGCGGCCTACGAGCAGTACTTC. The V call is TRBV5-1, the J call TRBJ2-7; 8 bases align to TRBD2. CDR1 is SGHRS and CDR2 is YFSETQ in the germline V gene. This CDR3 comprises 15 residues. Trimming took 1 base from V and 2 from J; bases not matched to a gene: 5.

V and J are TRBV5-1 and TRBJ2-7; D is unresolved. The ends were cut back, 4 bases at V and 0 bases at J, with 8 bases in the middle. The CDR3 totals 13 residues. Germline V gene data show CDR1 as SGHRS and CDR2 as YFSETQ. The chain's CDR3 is CASSVDVSYEQYF. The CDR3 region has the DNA TGCGCCAGCAGCGTAGACGTCTCCTACGAGCAGTACTTC.

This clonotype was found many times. The CDR3 spells CATGGFEQFF. The DNA of the CDR3 is TGTGCCACCGGGGGGTTTGAGCAGTTCTTC. This sequence joins TRBV11-2 and TRBJ2-1, with 7 bases identical to TRBD2. The length of the CDR3 is 10 residues. V was pared by 10 bases and J by 9 bases, with 3 bases of the junction left unmatched. The germline CDR1 and CDR2 sequences are SGHAT and FQNNGV.

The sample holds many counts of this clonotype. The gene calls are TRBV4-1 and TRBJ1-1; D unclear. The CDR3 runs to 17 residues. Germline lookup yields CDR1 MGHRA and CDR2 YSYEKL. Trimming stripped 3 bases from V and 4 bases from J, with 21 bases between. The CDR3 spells CASSQANMGFSGTEAFF. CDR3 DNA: TGCGCCAGCAGCCAGGCGAACATGGGGTTTAGTGGCACTGAAGCTTTCTTT.

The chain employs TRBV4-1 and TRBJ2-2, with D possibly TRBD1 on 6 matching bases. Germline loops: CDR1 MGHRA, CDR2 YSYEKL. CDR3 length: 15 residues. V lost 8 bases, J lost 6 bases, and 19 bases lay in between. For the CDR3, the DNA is TGCGCCAGCCGGATGGTAGGGGGTAAGGCCGGGGAGCTGTTTTTT. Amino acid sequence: CASRMVGGKAGELFF.

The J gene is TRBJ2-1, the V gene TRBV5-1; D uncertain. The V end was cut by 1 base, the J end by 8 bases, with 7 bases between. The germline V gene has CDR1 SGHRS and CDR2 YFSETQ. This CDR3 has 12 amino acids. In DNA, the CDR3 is TGCGCCAGCAGCTTGCAGGTCTATGAGCAGTTCTTC. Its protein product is CASSLQVYEQFF.

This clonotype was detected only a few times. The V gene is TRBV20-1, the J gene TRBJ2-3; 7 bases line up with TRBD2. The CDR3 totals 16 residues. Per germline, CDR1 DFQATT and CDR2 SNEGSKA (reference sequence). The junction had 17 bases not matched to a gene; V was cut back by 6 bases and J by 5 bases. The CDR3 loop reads CSAFPLVAGEVDTQYF. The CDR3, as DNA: TGCAGTGCCTTCCCACTCGTGGCGGGAGAGGTAGATACGCAGTATTTT.

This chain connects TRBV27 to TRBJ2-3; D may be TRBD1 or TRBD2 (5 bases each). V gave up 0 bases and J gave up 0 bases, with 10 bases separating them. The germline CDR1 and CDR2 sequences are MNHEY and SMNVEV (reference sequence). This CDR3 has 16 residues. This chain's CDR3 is CASSLSPGLSTDTQYF. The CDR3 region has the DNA TGTGCCAGCAGTTTATCCCCGGGGCTTAGCACAGATACGCAGTATTTT.

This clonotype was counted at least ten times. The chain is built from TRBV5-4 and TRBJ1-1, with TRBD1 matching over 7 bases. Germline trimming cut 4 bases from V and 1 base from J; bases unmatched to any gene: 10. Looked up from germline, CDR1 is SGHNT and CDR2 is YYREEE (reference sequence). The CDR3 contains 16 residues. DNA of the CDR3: TGTGCCAGCAGCCCCCGTACAGGGGCCCAGAACACTGAAGCTTTCTTT. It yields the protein CASSPRTGAQNTEAFF.

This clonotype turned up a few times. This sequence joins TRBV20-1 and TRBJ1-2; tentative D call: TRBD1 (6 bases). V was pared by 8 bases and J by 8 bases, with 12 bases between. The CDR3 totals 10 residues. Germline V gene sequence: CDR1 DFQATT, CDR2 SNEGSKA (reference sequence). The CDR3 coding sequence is TGCAGTTTGGGGGGCCCCGGCTACACCTTC. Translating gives CSLGGPGYTF.

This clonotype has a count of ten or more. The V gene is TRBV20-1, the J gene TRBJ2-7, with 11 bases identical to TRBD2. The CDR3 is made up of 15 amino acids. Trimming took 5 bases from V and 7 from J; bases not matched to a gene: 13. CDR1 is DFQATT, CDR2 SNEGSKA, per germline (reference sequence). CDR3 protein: CSARPGSGGASEQYF. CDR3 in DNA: TGCAGTGCTCGACCCGGTAGCGGGGGGGCATCAGAGCAGTACTTC.

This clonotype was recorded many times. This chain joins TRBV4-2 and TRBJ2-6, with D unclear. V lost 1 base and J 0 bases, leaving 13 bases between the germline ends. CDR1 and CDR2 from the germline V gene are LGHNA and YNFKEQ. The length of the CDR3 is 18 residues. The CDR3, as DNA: TGTGCCAGCAGCCAAGGATCGAGCAGCTCCTCTGGGGCCAACGTCCTGACTTTC. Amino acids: CASSQGSSSSSGANVLTF.

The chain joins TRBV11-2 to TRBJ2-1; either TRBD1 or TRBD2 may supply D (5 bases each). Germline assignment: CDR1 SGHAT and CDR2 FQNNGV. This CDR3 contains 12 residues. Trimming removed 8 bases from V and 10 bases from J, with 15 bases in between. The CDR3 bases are TGTGCCAGCGCTACCGGGGCCCCGGAGCAGTTCTTC. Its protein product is CASATGAPEQFF.

The CDR3 loop reads CASRGTGALPNNEKLFF. CDR3 sequence (DNA): TGTGCCAGCAGGGGGACAGGGGCCCTACCCAATAATGAAAAACTGTTTTTT. The V and J genes are TRBV12-3 or TRBV12-4 and TRBJ1-4; TRBD1 agrees at 10 bases. Germline trimming cut 6 bases from V and 4 bases from J; bases unmatched to any gene: 11. The CDR3 is 17 amino acids.

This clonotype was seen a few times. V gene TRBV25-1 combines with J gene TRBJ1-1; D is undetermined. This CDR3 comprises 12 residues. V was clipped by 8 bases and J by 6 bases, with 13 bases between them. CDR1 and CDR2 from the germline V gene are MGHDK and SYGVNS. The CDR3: CASLKRLAEAFF. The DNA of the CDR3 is TGTGCCAGCTTGAAAAGGCTCGCTGAAGCTTTCTTT.

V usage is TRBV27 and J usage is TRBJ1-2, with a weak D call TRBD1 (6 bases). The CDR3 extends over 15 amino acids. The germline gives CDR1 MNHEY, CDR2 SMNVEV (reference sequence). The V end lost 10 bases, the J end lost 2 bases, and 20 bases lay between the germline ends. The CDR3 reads CATRKGGVQNYGYTF. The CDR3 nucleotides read TGTGCCACCCGAAAAGGGGGTGTCCAAAACTATGGCTACACCTTC.

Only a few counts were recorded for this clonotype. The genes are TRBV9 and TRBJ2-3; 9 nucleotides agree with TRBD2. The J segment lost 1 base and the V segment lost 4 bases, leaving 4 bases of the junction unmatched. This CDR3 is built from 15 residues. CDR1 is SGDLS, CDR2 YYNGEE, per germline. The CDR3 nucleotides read TGTGCCAGCAGCTCGATAGCGGGAGGCACAGATACGCAGTATTTT. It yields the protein CASSSIAGGTDTQYF.

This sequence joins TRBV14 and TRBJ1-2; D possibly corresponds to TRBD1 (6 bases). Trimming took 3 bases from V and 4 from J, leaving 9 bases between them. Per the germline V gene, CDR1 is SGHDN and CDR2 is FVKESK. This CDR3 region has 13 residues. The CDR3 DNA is TGTGCCAGCAGCCAGGACAGTTTCTATGGCTACACCTTC. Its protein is CASSQDSFYGYTF.

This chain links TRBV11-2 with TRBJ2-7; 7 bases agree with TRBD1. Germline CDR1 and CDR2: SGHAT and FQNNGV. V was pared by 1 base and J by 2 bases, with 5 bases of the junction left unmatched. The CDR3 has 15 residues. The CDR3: CASSLADRPTYEQYF. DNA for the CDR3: TGTGCCAGCAGCTTAGCGGACAGGCCGACCTACGAGCAGTACTTC.

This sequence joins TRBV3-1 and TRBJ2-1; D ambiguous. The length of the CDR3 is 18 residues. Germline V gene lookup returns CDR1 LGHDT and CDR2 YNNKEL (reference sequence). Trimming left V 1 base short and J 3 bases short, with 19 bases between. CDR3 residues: CASSQGPPRYICYNEQFF. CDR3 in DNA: TGTGCCAGCAGCCAAGGGCCCCCTCGGTATATTTGCTACAATGAGCAGTTCTTC.

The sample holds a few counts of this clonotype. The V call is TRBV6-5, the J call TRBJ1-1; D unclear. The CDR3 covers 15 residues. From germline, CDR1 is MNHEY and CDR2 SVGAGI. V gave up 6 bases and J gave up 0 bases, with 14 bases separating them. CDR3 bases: TGTGCCAGCAGACCCAACCTACTGATGAACACTGAAGCTTTCTTT. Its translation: CASRPNLLMNTEAFF.